In this sample, the clone carrying this T cell receptor beta chain turned up a few times. This sample was included in a study of blood T cells in healthy people across ages. This CDR3 has 16 residues. V lost 3 bases and J 3 bases, leaving 19 bases between the germline ends. Germline V lookup: CDR1 DFQATT, CDR2 SNEGSKA (reference sequence). A J-beta primer mix and a sample-barcoded 5' primer were used in a second PCR of roughly 6 to 11 cycles. Each sample provided no less than 2.5 million CDR3-containing paired-end reads. TCRdb re-analysed the 5' RACE reads in MiXCR, keeping a single row per CDR3 protein. Of over 1.5 million distinct CDR3 sequences in the sample, around 48% were seen once.

The TCR originated in a woman in her 40s in good health. The chain is built from TRBV20-1 and TRBJ2-3, with a possible D match to TRBD1 (5 bases). Sequencing was carried out using blood. DNA of the CDR3: TGCAGTGCTAGGAAAACAGGTCTTTCCTTTACAGATACGCAGTATTTT. Its protein product is CSARKTGLSFTDTQYF.